This passage covers 7 T cell receptor beta chains from one sample sequenced in a study of shared clonotypes between healthy human individuals. Produced via immunoSEQ multiplex PCR; TCRdb's table is partial and in-frame only. The sample has 640,000 or so clones, about two thirds seen once. The source material was memory CD4+ T cells sorted from blood. Subset noted: CD45RA-negative fraction. Source of these receptors: a woman in her twenties or thirties in good health.

J is TRBJ2-2 and V is TRBV5-1; TRBD2 agrees at 11 bases. Unmatched junction bases numbered 6, after V lost 4 bases and J lost 4 bases. CDR3 length equals 16 residues. Germline CDR1 is SGHRS and CDR2 is YFSETQ. CDR3 region: CASSGVAGGGTGELFF. The CDR3 DNA reads as TGCGCCAGCAGCGGAGTAGCGGGAGGGGGCACCGGGGAGCTGTTTTTT.

The chain uses TRBV11-2 and TRBJ2-3; D remains ambiguous. The V end was cut by 0 bases, the J end by 4 bases, with 8 bases between. There are 14 residues in the CDR3. From germline, CDR1 is SGHAT and CDR2 FQNNGV. The CDR3 loop reads CASSLELAADTQYF. CDR3 in DNA: TGTGCCAGCAGCTTAGAATTGGCGGCAGATACGCAGTATTTT.

The V and J genes are TRBV6-1 and TRBJ2-7, with 12 positions matching TRBD1. Germline V CDR1 and CDR2: MNHNS, SASEGT. This CDR3 has 14 amino acids. The trim removed 8 bases at V and 3 bases at J, leaving 5 bases unmatched. In nucleotides, the CDR3 is TGTGCCAGCGCACGGGACAGGGGGCTCTACGAGCAGTACTTC. Translating it yields CASARDRGLYEQYF.

The rearrangement uses TRBV6-1 and TRBJ2-7; no definite D call. Germline V CDR1 and CDR2: MNHNS, SASEGT. CDR3 length equals 13 residues. Trimming shortened V by 8 bases and J by 2 bases, and 13 bases separated the two germline ends. The CDR3 is CASVERFAYEQYF. CDR3 bases: TGTGCCAGCGTGGAAAGGTTCGCCTACGAGCAGTACTTC.

The chain combines TRBV10-2 with TRBJ2-1, with TRBD2 as a possible D gene (5 bases). CDR1 and CDR2 (germline): WSHSY, SAAADI. Trimming stripped 3 bases from V and 9 bases from J, with 9 bases between. The CDR3 has 12 residues. For the CDR3, the DNA is TGCGCCAGCAGTGATCTAGCACCTGAGCAGTTCTTC. Translation: CASSDLAPEQFF.

For this clone: This specimen includes other DNA sequences encoding the same CDR3. V is TRBV18 and J is TRBJ1-4; 9 bases align to TRBD1. The CDR3 has 14 residues. J gave up 8 bases and V 2 bases, and 3 bases lay outside the gene matches. The germline V gene has CDR1 KGHSH and CDR2 LQKENI. CDR3 amino acids: CASSPGQGTEKLFF. The CDR3 DNA sequence: TGTGCCAGCTCACCAGGACAGGGGACCGAAAAACTGTTTTTT.

The chain carries TRBV11-2 and TRBJ1-4; perhaps TRBD1 as D (6 bases). There are 13 residues in the CDR3. Trimming took off 0 bases at V and 10 bases at J, with 9 bases between the two ends. Looked up from germline, CDR1 is SGHAT and CDR2 is FQNNGV. CDR3 region: CASSLDLQGKLFF. CDR3 DNA sequence: TGTGCCAGCAGCTTAGATCTACAGGGAAAACTGTTTTTT.